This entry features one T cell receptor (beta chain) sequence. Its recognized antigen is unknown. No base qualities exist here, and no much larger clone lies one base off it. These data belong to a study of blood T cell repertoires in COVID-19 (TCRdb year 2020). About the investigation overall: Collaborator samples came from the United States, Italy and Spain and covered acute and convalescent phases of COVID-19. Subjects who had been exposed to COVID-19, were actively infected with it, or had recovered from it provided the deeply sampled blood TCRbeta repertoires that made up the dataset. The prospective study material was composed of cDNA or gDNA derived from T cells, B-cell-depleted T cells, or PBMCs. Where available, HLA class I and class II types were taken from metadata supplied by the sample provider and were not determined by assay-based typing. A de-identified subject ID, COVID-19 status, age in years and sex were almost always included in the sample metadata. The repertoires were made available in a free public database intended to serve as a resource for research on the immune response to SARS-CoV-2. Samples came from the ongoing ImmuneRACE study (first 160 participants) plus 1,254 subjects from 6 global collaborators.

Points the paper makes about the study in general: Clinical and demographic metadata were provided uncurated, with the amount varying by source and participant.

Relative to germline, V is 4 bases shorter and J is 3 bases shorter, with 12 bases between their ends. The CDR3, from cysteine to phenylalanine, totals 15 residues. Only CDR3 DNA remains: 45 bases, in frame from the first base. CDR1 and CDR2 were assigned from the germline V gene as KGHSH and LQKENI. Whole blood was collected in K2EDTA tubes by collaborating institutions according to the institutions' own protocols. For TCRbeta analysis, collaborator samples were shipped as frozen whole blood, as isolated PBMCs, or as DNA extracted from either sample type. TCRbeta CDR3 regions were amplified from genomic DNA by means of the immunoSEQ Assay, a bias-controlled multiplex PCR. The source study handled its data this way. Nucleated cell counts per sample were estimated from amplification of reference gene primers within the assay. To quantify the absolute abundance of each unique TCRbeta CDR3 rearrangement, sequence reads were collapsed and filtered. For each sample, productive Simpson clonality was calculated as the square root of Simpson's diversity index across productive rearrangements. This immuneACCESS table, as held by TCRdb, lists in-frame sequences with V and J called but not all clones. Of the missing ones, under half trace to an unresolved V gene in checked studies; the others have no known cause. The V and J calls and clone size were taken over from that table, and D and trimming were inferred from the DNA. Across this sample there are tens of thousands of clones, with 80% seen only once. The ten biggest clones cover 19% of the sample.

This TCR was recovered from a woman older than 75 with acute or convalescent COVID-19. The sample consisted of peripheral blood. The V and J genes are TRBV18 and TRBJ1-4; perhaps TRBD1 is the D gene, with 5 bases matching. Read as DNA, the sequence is TGTGCCAGCTCACACTTCCCGGGGGCTAATGAAAAACTGTTTTTT. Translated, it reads CASSHFPGANEKLFF.